This TCR beta chain was captured by sequencing in a study of T cell responses to AZD1222 COVID-19 vaccine. Notes on the study in general: White British ancestry dominated among donors, who included more females, and clonal diversity was possibly underestimated. Spike as a whole was targeted by vaccine-associated CD4 TCRs, dominant at 160-218 and 743-854. Receipt of two AZD1222 doses was followed by a rise in Spike-specific TCR breadth and depth.

Trimming stripped 8 bases from V and 8 bases from J, with 22 bases between. Germline V gene lookup returns CDR1 ENHRY and CDR2 SYGVKD. The CDR3 has 15 residues. Only in-frame clones appear in the TCRdb table, and some are missing; sequencing was by immunoSEQ multiplex PCR. The data show about 160,000 clones, 80% to 90% seen once. About this clone itself: Its target is unknown.

This TCR was recovered from an adult in good health. The chain employs TRBV10-3 and TRBJ2-1; D is unclear. The input for sequencing was peripheral blood, taken on day 0 of AZD1222 vaccination. The CDR3 DNA is TGTGCCATCGGTTCCCCGGGCGGCCCAACAGATGAGCAGTTCTTC. Encoded protein: CAIGSPGGPTDEQFF.